Listed here are 11 T cell receptor beta chains from one sample, sequenced in a study of response to subunit inactivated influenza vaccine. Each CDR3 protein is one row after TCRdb ran MiXCR on the RT-PCR reads. The data show roughly 650,000 distinct CDR3 sequences, with 12% to 15% seen just once and 7.5% to 8% held by the top ten. This specimen was PBMCs from blood, taken 14 to 15 days before vaccination. These receptors all stem from a man aged 45-60 years who received an inactivated influenza vaccine.

This clonotype showed up many times. This chain links TRBV10-3 with TRBJ2-5; unclear D gene. Trimming left V 4 bases short and J 5 bases short, with 8 bases between. Per germline, CDR1 ENHRY and CDR2 SYGVKD. This CDR3 has 12 residues. The CDR3 bases are TGTGCCATCAGTGGAAGTGGCGAGACCCAGTACTTC. Protein sequence: CAISGSGETQYF.

The sample holds many counts of this clonotype. The CDR3, as DNA: TGTGCCAGCAGACGGACAGGGGCCGGGGAGCTGTTTTTT. It yields the protein CASRRTGAGELFF. The chain carries TRBV5-6 and TRBJ2-2, with TRBD1 matching over 9 bases. From germline, CDR1 is SGHDT and CDR2 YYEEEE. This CDR3 has 13 amino acids. J lost 6 bases, V lost 5 bases, and 2 bases had no gene match.

The chain has TRBV12-3 or TRBV12-4 and TRBJ1-2; 8 nucleotides align to TRBD1. CDR3 size: 15 residues. V lost 5 bases, J lost 7 bases, and 12 bases stayed unmatched. The CDR3 loop is CASSPKTGDDGGYTF. CDR3 bases: TGTGCCAGCAGTCCTAAGACAGGGGATGATGGTGGCTACACCTTC.

This clonotype was recorded a few times. The V call is TRBV7-6, the J call TRBJ2-3, with D unclear. CDR1 is SGHVS, CDR2 FNYEAQ, per germline. Trimming pared 1 base from V and 6 bases from J, leaving 5 bases between. The CDR3 is made up of 12 amino acids. The CDR3 protein is CASSLEFDTQYF. The CDR3 DNA reads TGTGCCAGCAGCTTAGAGTTCGATACGCAGTATTTT.

The chain links TRBV29-1 to TRBJ2-3; possibly TRBD1 or TRBD2 for D (5 bases each). The CDR3 has 16 residues. V was shortened by 3 bases and J by 0 bases, with 16 bases between the two germline ends. Germline V CDR1 and CDR2: SQVTM, ANQGSEA. This CDR3 is CSVETPEWGSTDTQYF. The CDR3 DNA reads TGCAGCGTTGAGACACCCGAATGGGGGAGCACAGATACGCAGTATTTT.

This rearrangement joins TRBV6-5 to TRBJ2-2; D unresolved. The CDR3 is 16 amino acids. The V end was cut by 0 bases, the J end by 0 bases, with 8 bases between. CDR1 and CDR2 from the germline V gene are MNHEY and SVGAGI. CDR3 amino acids: CASSYSRFANTGELFF. The CDR3 DNA reads as TGTGCCAGCAGTTACTCGAGGTTCGCGAACACCGGGGAGCTGTTTTTT.

This clonotype was seen a handful of times. V is TRBV29-1 and J is TRBJ1-3; no firm D call. The CDR3 totals 13 residues. Germline CDR1 reads SQVTM; CDR2 reads ANQGSEA. V lost 8 bases and J 4 bases, leaving 15 bases between the germline ends. This CDR3 reads CSFVGRVGNTIYF. CDR3 in DNA: TGCAGCTTTGTAGGACGGGTAGGAAACACCATATATTTT. The full variable domain, completed using reference TRBV29-1 and TRBJ1-3, is SAVISQKPSRDICQRGTSLTIQCQVDSQVTMMFWYRQQPGQSLTLIATANQGSEATYESGFVIDKFPISRPNLTFSTLTVSNMSPEDSSIYLCSFVGRVGNTIYFGEGSWLTVV.

This clonotype was counted only a few times. The rearrangement links TRBV12-3 or TRBV12-4 to TRBJ1-5; tentative D call: TRBD1 (5 bases). The V gene lost 6 bases and the J gene lost 6 bases, with 15 bases spanning the gap. The CDR3 spans 14 residues. The DNA of the CDR3 is TGTGCCAGCAGCCGTTTTGGGGGTAGTCAGCCCCAGCATTTT. It specifies CASSRFGGSQPQHF.

The chain links TRBV12-3 or TRBV12-4 to TRBJ2-7, with D maybe TRBD1 (5 bases). CDR3 length equals 14 residues. CDR3 in DNA: TGTGCTTCAGGGCAGGTCGGTAGCTCCTACGAGCAGTACTTC. As protein: CASGQVGSSYEQYF.

The DNA of the CDR3 is TGTGCCAGCAGCTGGACAGGGGACCCCAACACCGGGGAGCTGTTTTTT. Its protein product is CASSWTGDPNTGELFF. The rearrangement joins TRBV5-5 to TRBJ2-2, with 9 bases matching TRBD1. This CDR3 is 16 amino acids long. Germline CDR1 reads SGHKS; CDR2 reads YYEKEE (reference sequence). V gave up 3 bases and J gave up 2 bases; unmatched junction bases: 5.

This clonotype was observed a handful of times. V gene TRBV20-1 combines with J gene TRBJ1-5, with D maybe TRBD1 (5 bases). V was shortened by 7 bases and J by 1 base, with 17 bases between the two germline ends. The CDR3 covers 15 residues. Germline V lookup: CDR1 DFQATT, CDR2 SNEGSKA (reference sequence). The CDR3 sequence is CSVRRAGLSNQPQHF. The CDR3 DNA reads TGCAGTGTTCGCAGGGCGGGATTGAGCAATCAGCCCCAGCATTTT.